The 25 T cell receptor beta chains below come from one sample, sequenced in a study of blood T cell repertoires in COVID-19. Sequencing was performed with immunoSEQ multiplex PCR; in TCRdb, only in-frame clones are kept and a portion is missing. Of roughly 130,000 clones in the sample, 80% to 90% were seen once. The sample comprised peripheral blood. The receptor set was obtained from a man in his sixties with active or convalescent COVID-19.

This clone is a singleton in its sample. The chain has TRBV27 and TRBJ2-1; the match to TRBD1 covers 7 bases. The junction had 9 bases not matched to a gene; V was cut back by 6 bases and J by 4 bases. This CDR3 region has 15 residues. The germline gives CDR1 MNHEY, CDR2 SMNVEV (reference sequence). CDR3 region: CASRPARGRYNEQFF. The CDR3 DNA follows: TGTGCCAGCAGGCCCGCGAGGGGGCGTTACAATGAGCAGTTCTTC.

The V call is TRBV6-6, the J call TRBJ1-4, with 9 bases matching TRBD1. Germline V gives CDR1 MNHNY, CDR2 SVGAGI (reference sequence). The ends lost 0 bases at V and 4 bases at J; junction bases unmatched: 3. The CDR3 spans 16 residues. CDR3: CASSYSDRGYNEKLFF. The CDR3 coding sequence is TGTGCCAGCAGTTACTCGGACAGGGGCTATAATGAAAAACTGTTTTTT.

The rearrangement links TRBV6-4 to TRBJ2-5; possible D gene TRBD1, 5 bases. Deletions cut 7 bases from V and 2 bases from J, with 8 bases between. The CDR3 covers 12 residues. CDR1 MRHNA and CDR2 SNTAGT come from the germline V gene. The CDR3 nucleotides read TGTGCCAGCAAGACAGTTCAAGAGACCCAGTACTTC. As protein: CASKTVQETQYF.

This sequence joins TRBV5-1 and TRBJ2-3; weak D call: TRBD2 (6 bases). Germline lookup yields CDR1 SGHRS and CDR2 YFSETQ. Trimming left V 4 bases short and J 0 bases short, with 15 bases between. CDR3 size: 16 residues. The CDR3: CASSPPTGASTDTQYF. Written as DNA, the CDR3 is TGCGCCAGCAGCCCCCCGACGGGAGCGAGCACAGATACGCAGTATTTT.

V and J are TRBV6-5 and TRBJ2-2, with 7 bases that match TRBD1. V shed 5 bases and J 3 bases; nucleotides not matched to a gene: 3. This CDR3 spans 14 amino acids. The germline gives CDR1 MNHEY, CDR2 SVGAGI. The CDR3 DNA sequence: TGTGCCAGCAGTAGGGGGCCTCACACCGGGGAGCTGTTTTTT. Translated, it gives CASSRGPHTGELFF.

The chain recombines TRBV19 with TRBJ2-2; D may be TRBD1 (6 bases). The V gene lost 6 bases and the J gene lost 7 bases, with 21 bases spanning the gap. Germline V lookup: CDR1 LNHDA, CDR2 SQIVND (reference sequence). This CDR3 region has 16 residues. In nucleotides, the CDR3 is TGTGCCAGTAGGGACCAGGGGCTCATTAAGAACGGGGAGCTGTTTTTT. Its translation: CASRDQGLIKNGELFF.

The DNA for the CDR3 is TGTGCCAGCAGCCGGGCCGGAGTAGCGGTCGATACGCAGTATTTT. This sequence encodes CASSRAGVAVDTQYF. The rearrangement links TRBV3-1 (or the pseudogene TRBV3-2) to TRBJ2-3; maybe TRBD2 (6 bases). Germline CDR1 LGHDT, CDR2 YNNKEL (reference sequence). The CDR3 is 15 residues long. The ends were cut back, 4 bases at V and 6 bases at J, with 17 bases in the middle.

This chain connects TRBV28 to TRBJ2-7, with TRBD1 as a possible D gene (7 bases). The CDR3 has 14 residues. Per germline, CDR1 MDHEN and CDR2 SYDVKM. V lost 1 base, J lost 6 bases, and 13 bases lay in between. Here the CDR3 reads CASSLLGQGGEQYF. The CDR3 DNA follows: TGTGCCAGCAGTTTATTAGGGCAGGGGGGCGAGCAGTACTTC.

V usage is TRBV28 and J usage is TRBJ2-7, with D perhaps matching TRBD1 (6 bases). The V gene's germline CDR1 is MDHEN and CDR2 SYDVKM. The CDR3 loop spans 17 amino acids. Trimming pared 5 bases from V and 5 bases from J, leaving 25 bases between. The DNA for the CDR3 is TGTGCCAGCAGTCCACTCTACAGGGAGACTTTTGAACACGAGCAGTACTTC. Translated, it gives CASSPLYRETFEHEQYF.

The chain couples TRBV28 to TRBJ2-3; the match to TRBD1 covers 8 bases. V lost 2 bases, J lost 2 bases, and 3 bases stayed unmatched. Germline-derived CDR1 and CDR2 are MDHEN and SYDVKM. CDR3 length: 15 amino acids. CDR3 DNA: TGTGCCAGCAGTTTAGTCCAGGGGGCCACAGATACGCAGTATTTT. It yields the protein CASSLVQGATDTQYF. The full variable domain, in which reference TRBV28 and TRBJ2-3 provide the parts outside the CDR3, is DVKVTQSSRYLVKRTGEKVFLECVQDMDHENMFWYRQDPGLGLRLIYFSYDVKMKEKGDIPEGYSVSREKKERFSLILESASTNQTSMYLCASSLVQGATDTQYFGPGTRLTVL.

This chain uses TRBV9 with TRBJ1-2, with 11 bases aligning to TRBD1. Trimming cost V 2 bases and J 4 bases; bases outside gene matches: 4. The length of the CDR3 is 15 residues. Germline CDR1 is SGDLS and CDR2 is YYNGEE. The CDR3 here is CASSVGTGGSYGYTF. The DNA of the CDR3 is TGTGCCAGCAGCGTTGGGACAGGGGGAAGCTATGGCTACACCTTC.

The chain joins TRBV9 to TRBJ1-2; TRBD1 matches 10 bases. V gave up 3 bases and J gave up 7 bases; unmatched junction bases: 6. The CDR3 spans 14 residues. Germline-derived CDR1 and CDR2 are SGDLS and YYNGEE. CDR3 sequence: CASSALRDRGGYTF. As DNA, the CDR3 is TGTGCCAGCAGCGCCCTCCGGGACAGGGGTGGCTACACCTTC.

The J gene is TRBJ1-5, the V gene TRBV29-1; D might be TRBD1 (5 bases). Germline CDR1 is SQVTM and CDR2 is ANQGSEA. The CDR3 loop spans 13 amino acids. Trimming pared 6 bases from V and 3 bases from J, leaving 12 bases between. CDR3 nucleotides: TGCAGCGTGAGCACAGGAACCAATCAGCCCCAGCATTTT. As protein: CSVSTGTNQPQHF. Variable domain in full (rest from reference TRBV29-1 and TRBJ1-5): SAVISQKPSRDICQRGTSLTIQCQVDSQVTMMFWYRQQPGQSLTLIATANQGSEATYESGFVIDKFPISRPNLTFSTLTVSNMSPEDSSIYLCSVSTGTNQPQHFGDGTRLSIL.

The chain has TRBV28 and TRBJ1-2; D gene unclear. V shed 2 bases and J shed 7 bases, with 11 bases lying between them. From germline, CDR1 is MDHEN and CDR2 SYDVKM. The CDR3 has 13 amino acids. In nucleotides, the CDR3 is TGTGCCAGCAGTTTAGCGGCTGGTGCTGGCTACACCTTC. It specifies CASSLAAGAGYTF.

This chain links TRBV12-3 or TRBV12-4 with TRBJ2-7; tentatively, D is TRBD2 (6 bases). This CDR3 contains 13 residues. Trimming removed 0 bases from V and 3 bases from J, with 6 bases in between. The CDR3 nucleotides read TGTGCCAGCAGTTTAGCGGGAGGCTACGAGCAGTACTTC. Translated: CASSLAGGYEQYF.

The J gene is TRBJ1-1, the V gene TRBV19, with D tentatively TRBD1 (6 bases). This CDR3 contains 15 residues. The germline V gene has CDR1 LNHDA and CDR2 SQIVND (reference sequence). V lost 6 bases to trimming and J lost 1 base, with 15 bases between them. CDR3 sequence reads: CASRGGGAPNTEAFF. DNA of the CDR3: TGTGCCAGTAGAGGCGGGGGGGCCCCGAACACTGAAGCTTTCTTT.

V gene TRBV28 combines with J gene TRBJ2-7; 7 bases agree with TRBD2. V shed 5 bases, J shed 3 bases, and the junction held 7 bases outside the gene matches. CDR1 is MDHEN and CDR2 is SYDVKM in the germline V gene. The CDR3 consists of 14 residues. CDR3 loop: CASSAPGGIYEQYF. CDR3 sequence (DNA): TGTGCCAGCAGTGCCCCCGGGGGGATCTACGAGCAGTACTTC.

This chain uses TRBV5-4 with TRBJ1-3, with 7 bases that match TRBD1. CDR3 length: 14 amino acids. Germline loops: CDR1 SGHNT, CDR2 YYREEE (reference sequence). J was trimmed by 3 bases and V by 4 bases; bases with no gene match: 4. In DNA, the CDR3 is TGTGCCAGCAGCCTCGACAGGGTTGGAAACACCATATATTTT. Translated: CASSLDRVGNTIYF. The full variable domain, completed using reference TRBV5-4 and TRBJ1-3, is ETGVTQSPTHLIKTRGQQVTLRCSSQSGHNTVSWYQQALGQGPQFIFQYYREEENGRGNFPPRFSGLQFPNYSSELNVNALELDDSALYLCASSLDRVGNTIYFGEGSWLTVV.

The rearrangement uses TRBV3-1 (or the pseudogene TRBV3-2) and TRBJ2-1; 8 nucleotides match TRBD2. Germline CDR1 LGHDT, CDR2 YNNKEL (reference sequence). The CDR3 spans 15 residues. V was pared by 4 bases and J by 1 base, with 3 bases of the junction left unmatched. The CDR3 DNA sequence: TGTGCCAGCAGCCTAAGCGGGAGATCCTACAATGAGCAGTTCTTC. It translates to CASSLSGRSYNEQFF.

This chain joins TRBV7-9 and TRBJ1-6, with 11 bases identical to TRBD1. Germline values: CDR1 SEHNR, CDR2 FQNEAQ (reference sequence). Germline trimming cut 5 bases from V and 7 bases from J; bases unmatched to any gene: 4. The CDR3 spans 15 residues. CDR3 in amino acids: CASSRGTGGNSPLHF. CDR3 in DNA: TGTGCCAGCAGCAGGGGGACAGGGGGAAATTCACCCCTCCACTTT.

This sequence joins TRBV7-2 and TRBJ1-5; maybe TRBD1 (5 bases). The V gene lost 1 base and the J gene lost 5 bases, with 9 bases spanning the gap. The CDR3 extends over 14 amino acids. Germline CDR1 SGHTA, CDR2 FQGNSA. CDR3 coding DNA: TGTGCCAGCAGCTTAGAGGCAGGGTATCAGCCCCAGCATTTT. Protein product: CASSLEAGYQPQHF. The complete variable domain, with remaining parts taken from reference TRBV7-2 and TRBJ1-5, reads GAGVSQSPSNKVTEKGKDVELRCDPISGHTALYWYRQSLGQGLEFLIYFQGNSAPDKSGLPSDRFSAERTGGSVSTLTIQRTQQEDSAVYLCASSLEAGYQPQHFGDGTRLSIL.

In its sample, this clone was seen once. V and J are TRBV5-4 and TRBJ2-2; the D gene is possibly TRBD2 (7 bases). Germline V gives CDR1 SGHNT, CDR2 YYREEE (reference sequence). The CDR3 covers 17 residues. The V gene lost 0 bases and the J gene lost 4 bases, with 16 bases spanning the gap. The CDR3 here is CASSLVGFRGGTGELFF. CDR3 nucleotide sequence: TGTGCCAGCAGCTTGGTTGGTTTTAGGGGGGGCACCGGGGAGCTGTTTTTT.

The chain links TRBV7-6 to TRBJ2-2; 9 bases agree with TRBD1. This CDR3 has 15 residues. With 5 bases clipped from V and 2 bases from J, the junction kept 3 bases outside the gene matches. Germline CDR1 and CDR2: SGHVS and FNYEAQ. The CDR3 nucleotides are TGTGCCAGCAGCCGGACAGGGGTAAACACCGGGGAGCTGTTTTTT. This codes for CASSRTGVNTGELFF.

This chain joins TRBV28 and TRBJ1-1; 8 nucleotides align to TRBD1. CDR3 size: 14 residues. Germline-derived CDR1 and CDR2 are MDHEN and SYDVKM. V shed 5 bases, J shed 5 bases, and the junction held 7 bases outside the gene matches. The CDR3 region is CASSEQGEGTEAFF. CDR3 bases: TGTGCCAGCAGTGAACAGGGGGAAGGGACTGAAGCTTTCTTT.

V gene TRBV29-1 combines with J gene TRBJ2-5; 7 bases agree with TRBD2. Unmatched junction bases numbered 7, after V lost 8 bases and J lost 4 bases. The germline gives CDR1 SQVTM, CDR2 ANQGSEA. This CDR3 is 12 amino acids long. The CDR3: CSSWGGSETQYF. Written as DNA, the CDR3 is TGCAGCTCCTGGGGGGGGTCAGAGACCCAGTACTTC.